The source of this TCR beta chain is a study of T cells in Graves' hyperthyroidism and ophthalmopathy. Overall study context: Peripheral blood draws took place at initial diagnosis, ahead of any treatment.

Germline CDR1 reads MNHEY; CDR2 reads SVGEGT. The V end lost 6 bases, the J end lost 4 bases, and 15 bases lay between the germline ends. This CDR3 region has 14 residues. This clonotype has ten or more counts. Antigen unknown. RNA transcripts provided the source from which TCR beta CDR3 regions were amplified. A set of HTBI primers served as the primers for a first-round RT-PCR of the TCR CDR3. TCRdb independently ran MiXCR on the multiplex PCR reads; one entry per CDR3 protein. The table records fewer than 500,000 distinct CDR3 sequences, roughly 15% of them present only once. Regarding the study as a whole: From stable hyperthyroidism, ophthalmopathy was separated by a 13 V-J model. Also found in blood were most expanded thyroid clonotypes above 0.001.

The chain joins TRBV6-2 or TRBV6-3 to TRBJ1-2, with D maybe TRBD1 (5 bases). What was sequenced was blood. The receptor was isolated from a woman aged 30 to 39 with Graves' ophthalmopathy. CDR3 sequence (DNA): TGTGCCAGCAGCAACCCCGGGACGGTCTATGGCTACACCTTC. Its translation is CASSNPGTVYGYTF.